The 32 T cell receptor beta chains in this list originate from one sample, sequenced in a study of blood T cells in healthy people across ages. The second PCR ran about 6 to 12 cycles with a sample-barcoded 5' primer and J-beta primers. TCRdb fed the 5' RACE reads into MiXCR, producing one record per CDR3 protein. The sample yields more than 500,000 distinct CDR3 sequences, 25% to 30% seen once. Material: blood. These receptors originate from a woman between 65 and 79 years old in good health.

In this sample, this clonotype turned up many times. The CDR3 DNA sequence: TGTGCCAGCAGCTTCAACTCCAATGAGCAGTTCTTC. Translation gives CASSFNSNEQFF. The V and J genes are TRBV7-2 and TRBJ2-1, with D uncertain. Trimming left V 3 bases short and J 6 bases short, with 6 bases between. Germline CDR1 SGHTA, CDR2 FQGNSA. This CDR3 is 12 amino acids long.

The genes are TRBV5-1 and TRBJ2-3; a possible D gene is TRBD2 (6 bases). Trimming took off 5 bases at V and 5 bases at J, with 21 bases between the two ends. The germline gives CDR1 SGHRS, CDR2 YFSETQ. This CDR3 is built from 16 residues. Here the CDR3 reads CASRSSSGSGGDTQYF. As DNA, the CDR3 is TGCGCCAGCAGGAGTAGTAGCGGCTCAGGAGGAGATACGCAGTATTTT.

This clonotype has only a few counts. This sequence joins TRBV20-1 and TRBJ1-2; no clear D. Germline V gene lookup returns CDR1 DFQATT and CDR2 SNEGSKA (reference sequence). With 1 base removed from V and 5 bases from J, the gap between germline ends came to 14 bases. There are 14 residues in the CDR3. The CDR3 bases are TGCAGTGCTAGAGCCTCCGGGCAGATATATGGCTACACCTTC. Translating gives CSARASGQIYGYTF.

On this clonotype itself: The junction shows a germline mismatch at one end, possibly a read error. The chain combines TRBV5-1 with TRBJ1-2, with D unclear. Germline V gives CDR1 SGHRS, CDR2 YFSETQ. This CDR3 spans 14 amino acids. CDR3 amino acids: CASSLGSTNYGCTF. In nucleotides, the CDR3 is TGCGCCAGCAGCTTGGGCAGTACTAACTATGGCTGCACCTTC.

J is TRBJ1-2 and V is TRBV6-1, with 8 nucleotides matching TRBD1. Germline trimming cut 6 bases from V and 0 bases from J; bases unmatched to any gene: 9. This CDR3 is 16 amino acids long. CDR1 MNHNS and CDR2 SASEGT come from the germline V gene. Here the CDR3 reads CASSDGQGYPNYGYTF. The CDR3 nucleotides read TGTGCCAGCAGCGATGGACAGGGCTATCCTAACTATGGCTACACCTTC.

The chain employs TRBV20-1 and TRBJ1-4, with D unclear. The CDR3 has 14 amino acids. Trimming stripped 0 bases from V and 8 bases from J, with 13 bases between. Germline CDR1 DFQATT, CDR2 SNEGSKA (reference sequence). The DNA for the CDR3 is TGCAGTGCTAGAGAGGGCAGATTCAGAGAAAAACTGTTTTTT. Translating gives CSAREGRFREKLFF.

The chain uses TRBV29-1 and TRBJ2-5, with TRBD1 as a possible D gene (6 bases). The V end was cut by 7 bases, the J end by 0 bases, with 12 bases between. The CDR3 covers 13 residues. Looked up from germline, CDR1 is SQVTM and CDR2 is ANQGSEA. DNA for the CDR3: TGCAGCGGGGGGCAGGGGAACCAAGAGACCCAGTACTTC. Protein product: CSGGQGNQETQYF.

This clonotype was picked up a small number of times. The chain employs TRBV7-2 and TRBJ2-4, with 11 bases aligning to TRBD1. From germline, CDR1 is SGHTA and CDR2 FQGNSA. V shed 8 bases and J 11 bases; nucleotides not matched to a gene: 11. The CDR3 sequence is 14 residues long. The CDR3 nucleotides are TGTGCCAGCGGACAGGGGGCCGCCTTCAGGGTTCAGTACTTC. This gives the protein CASGQGAAFRVQYF.

The chain uses TRBV5-1 and TRBJ1-2; D not certain. Germline CDR1 SGHRS, CDR2 YFSETQ. This CDR3 has 14 amino acids. Trimming took 0 bases from V and 8 from J, leaving 14 bases between them. The CDR3 sequence: CASSLASTGEGYTF. CDR3 DNA sequence: TGCGCCAGCAGCTTGGCCTCTACCGGGGAGGGCTACACCTTC.

V usage is TRBV20-1 and J usage is TRBJ1-4; 7 bases map to TRBD1. The trim removed 5 bases at V and 8 bases at J, leaving 11 bases unmatched. CDR3 length: 14 residues. The V gene's germline CDR1 is DFQATT and CDR2 SNEGSKA (reference sequence). The CDR3 protein is CSAGPRDSGEKLFF. The CDR3 DNA follows: TGCAGTGCTGGTCCCCGGGACAGCGGAGAAAAACTGTTTTTT.

Remarks on this clonotype: The junction differs from germline at one of its ends, possibly a read error. The rearrangement links TRBV11-2 to TRBJ2-5; D remains unclear. The CDR3 runs to 12 residues. Germline values: CDR1 SGHAT, CDR2 FQNNGV. The CDR3 protein is CASSHARVEHFF. CDR3 coding DNA: TGTGCCAGCAGCCACGCAAGGGTTGAGCACTTCTTC.

Regarding this clonotype: One end of the junction does not line up with germline, which may come from a read error. The V and J genes are TRBV10-3 and TRBJ2-7, with TRBD2 identical over 9 bases. Germline V lookup: CDR1 ENHRY, CDR2 SYGVKD. This CDR3 is built from 15 residues. The CDR3 protein is CAISESGLAYNEQLF. For the CDR3, the DNA is TGTGCCATCAGTGAGTCGGGACTAGCCTACAATGAGCAGCTCTTC.

The chain carries TRBV7-3 and TRBJ2-5; the D gene is possibly TRBD1 (5 bases). The J call may be wrong; the DNA end is better matched by TRBJ2-1. Germline CDR1 and CDR2: SGHTA and FQGTGA. This CDR3 has 13 amino acids. CDR3 residues: CASSFPEDTQQFF. The CDR3 nucleotides read TGTGCCAGCAGCTTCCCTGAGGACACACAACAGTTCTTC.

Details on this clonotype: Germline is not matched at one junction end, which may reflect a read error. The genes are TRBV20-1 and TRBJ1-1; D is possibly TRBD1 (5 bases). The length of the CDR3 is 12 residues. In germline, CDR1 is DFQATT, CDR2 SNEGSKA (reference sequence). Written as DNA, the CDR3 is TGCAGTGCAAGCAGGGTGAACAGTGAAGCTTTCTTT. Protein product: CSASRVNSEAFF.

This clonotype has ten or more counts. CDR3 DNA sequence: TGTGCCAGCAGACGGGACGCCTCTACGAAGCAGTACTTC. The encoded protein is CASRRDASTKQYF. V gene TRBV6-2 or TRBV6-3 combines with J gene TRBJ2-7; D may correspond to TRBD1 or TRBD2 (5 bases each). Per germline, CDR1 MNHEY and CDR2 SVGEGT. V dropped 6 bases and J dropped 8 bases, with 17 bases sitting between them. The CDR3 has 13 amino acids.

This clonotype was recorded many times. The rearrangement uses TRBV7-3 and TRBJ2-5; TRBD1 matches at 10 bases. This CDR3 spans 16 amino acids. V shed 4 bases and J 3 bases; nucleotides not matched to a gene: 8. Germline V CDR1 and CDR2: SGHTA, FQGTGA. The CDR3 sequence is CASSSTSDRGKETQYF. CDR3 DNA sequence: TGTGCCAGCAGCTCAACCTCGGACAGGGGGAAAGAGACCCAGTACTTC.

In its sample, this clonotype was seen a few times. The rearrangement links TRBV23-1 to TRBJ2-7; D is possibly TRBD1 (6 bases). TRBV23-1 is an open reading frame, and its role is uncertain. With 8 bases removed from V and 2 bases from J, the gap between germline ends came to 19 bases. CDR3 length equals 15 residues. In nucleotides, the CDR3 is TGCGCCAGCTCCTTCCAGGGCAGGGGAGCCTACGAGCAGTACTTC. Amino acids: CASSFQGRGAYEQYF.

With regard to this clonotype: No conserved phenylalanine or tryptophan ends this CDR3, so it is likely a read error. V gene TRBV16 combines with J gene TRBJ1-2; TRBD1 might be the D (5 bases). Germline CDR1 reads KGHSY; CDR2 reads FQNENV. Trimming left V 2 bases short and J 5 bases short, with 21 bases between. There are 17 residues in the CDR3. The CDR3 here is CASSQVLGTVKGYGYTL. The CDR3 bases are TGTGCCAGCAGCCAAGTTTTGGGGACCGTCAAAGGATATGGCTACACCCTC.

The V gene is TRBV15, the J gene TRBJ2-5; no clear D. CDR1 and CDR2 (germline): LNHNV, YYDKDF (reference sequence). The CDR3 totals 13 residues. The V end lost 1 base, the J end lost 5 bases, and 8 bases lay between the germline ends. CDR3 region: CATSRVGVETQYF. CDR3 in DNA: TGTGCCACCAGCAGAGTAGGCGTGGAGACCCAGTACTTC.

As concerns this clonotype: Mismatch with germline at one junction end may stem from a read error. This chain links TRBV10-3 with TRBJ1-5; 9 bases match TRBD1. CDR1 and CDR2 from the germline V gene are ENHRY and SYGVKD. CDR3 size: 13 residues. CDR3 DNA: TGTGCCGTCAGGACAGGGGATAATCAGCCCCAGCATTTT. As protein: CAVRTGDNQPQHF.

This clonotype was counted only a few times. In nucleotides, the CDR3 is TGTGCCAGCAGCGAGGGGGGTGAAGCTTTCTTT. Amino acid sequence: CASSEGGEAFF. The chain is built from TRBV3-1 and TRBJ1-1; TRBD1 might be the D (6 bases). Germline values: CDR1 LGHDT, CDR2 YNNKEL (reference sequence). This CDR3 has 11 residues. V lost 5 bases, J lost 7 bases, and 8 bases lay in between.

This clonotype was detected a few times. CDR3 nucleotides: TGTGCCAGCAGTTACTCGGGACATGGCTACACCTTC. The encoded protein is CASSYSGHGYTF. This chain joins TRBV6-5 and TRBJ1-2; TRBD1 is a possible D gene (5 bases). Trimming removed 0 bases at V and 6 bases at J, with 5 bases between. Germline V lookup: CDR1 MNHEY, CDR2 SVGAGI. The CDR3 totals 12 residues.

This clonotype has at least ten counts. The chain combines TRBV29-1 with TRBJ1-1, with 8 bases identical to TRBD1. This CDR3 has 13 residues. CDR1 and CDR2 (germline): SQVTM, ANQGSEA. V lost 5 bases and J lost 3; bases outside the gene matches: 5. Here the CDR3 DNA reads TGCAGCGTTATCGGACAGGGAGACACTGAAGCTTTCTTT. Translated, it gives CSVIGQGDTEAFF.

The chain uses TRBV7-2 and TRBJ1-5; D remains unclear. The germline V and J ends were trimmed by 2 bases and 0 bases, with 11 bases remaining between them. Germline CDR1 reads SGHTA; CDR2 reads FQGNSA. CDR3 length: 16 amino acids. The CDR3 sequence: CASSLLGRVSNQPQHF. CDR3 DNA: TGTGCCAGCAGCTTACTCGGGCGCGTTAGCAATCAGCCCCAGCATTTT. Filled out from reference TRBV7-2 and TRBJ1-5, the complete variable domain reads GAGVSQSPSNKVTEKGKDVELRCDPISGHTALYWYRQSLGQGLEFLIYFQGNSAPDKSGLPSDRFSAERTGGSVSTLTIQRTQQEDSAVYLCASSLLGRVSNQPQHFGDGTRLSIL.

This clonotype was counted a few times. The chain has TRBV2 and TRBJ2-5; 7 bases fit TRBD1. V dropped 3 bases and J dropped 2; count of bases not matched to a gene: 6. The CDR3 runs 15 residues. From germline, CDR1 is SNHLY and CDR2 FYNNEI. CDR3 loop: CASSDLTGPQETQYF. The CDR3, as DNA: TGTGCCAGCAGTGATCTGACAGGGCCTCAAGAGACCCAGTACTTC.

This clonotype turned up a few times. The chain recombines TRBV5-1 with TRBJ1-1; TRBD1 is a possible D gene (5 bases). The V gene's germline CDR1 is SGHRS and CDR2 YFSETQ. V dropped 3 bases and J dropped 4 bases, with 16 bases sitting between them. The CDR3 contains 15 residues. The CDR3: CASSSGGAWGTEAFF. CDR3 nucleotide sequence: TGCGCCAGCAGCTCCGGGGGAGCCTGGGGCACTGAAGCTTTCTTT.

Only a few counts were recorded for this clonotype. This sequence joins TRBV7-9 and TRBJ2-3, with D perhaps matching TRBD1 (6 bases). CDR3 length: 14 residues. Per germline, CDR1 SEHNR and CDR2 FQNEAQ (reference sequence). V was cut by 5 bases and J by 5 bases, with 14 bases left in between. The CDR3 nucleotides are TGTGCCAGCAGCCAAAGGGCAGGGGTAGATACGCAGTATTTT. Encoded protein: CASSQRAGVDTQYF.

Ten or more counts support this clonotype. Written as DNA, the CDR3 is TGCGCCAGCAGCCCACTAGAGGGGGAGACCCAGTACTTC. Translated: CASSPLEGETQYF. This chain connects TRBV5-1 to TRBJ2-5; D is tentatively TRBD1 or TRBD2 (5 bases each). The germline gives CDR1 SGHRS, CDR2 YFSETQ. The ends were cut back, 4 bases at V and 5 bases at J, with 12 bases in the middle. The CDR3 spans 13 residues.

The CDR3 DNA sequence: TGTGCCAGCAGCAACAGGATCTCCTACGAGCAGTACTTC. It encodes CASSNRISYEQYF. This sequence joins TRBV6-2 or TRBV6-3 and TRBJ2-7, with TRBD1 as a possible D gene (5 bases). The CDR3 covers 13 residues. From germline, CDR1 is MNHEY and CDR2 SVGEGT. Trimming stripped 6 bases from V and 0 bases from J, with 9 bases between.

In its sample, this clonotype was seen a few times. This chain connects TRBV7-2 to TRBJ1-1; TRBD1 might be the D (5 bases). V gave up 8 bases and J gave up 0 bases, with 22 bases separating them. CDR1 is SGHTA, CDR2 FQGNSA, per germline. CDR3 length: 17 amino acids. In DNA, the CDR3 is TGTGCCAGCTCCAAAAATCCTACGGGGCTCATGAACACTGAAGCTTTCTTT. Amino acid sequence: CASSKNPTGLMNTEAFF.

The sample holds a few counts of this clonotype. J is TRBJ1-5 and V is TRBV20-1; no firm D call. CDR3 size: 14 residues. The germline V and J ends were trimmed by 5 bases and 5 bases, with 16 bases remaining between them. Germline CDR1 DFQATT, CDR2 SNEGSKA (reference sequence). CDR3 residues: CSAQKGGKDQPQHF. CDR3 DNA sequence: TGCAGTGCTCAAAAGGGAGGGAAGGATCAGCCCCAGCATTTT.

This clonotype was counted only a few times. The V call is TRBV20-1, the J call TRBJ1-2; D perhaps matches TRBD1 (6 bases). Germline V gene lookup returns CDR1 DFQATT and CDR2 SNEGSKA (reference sequence). The CDR3 runs 13 residues. The V end was cut by 3 bases, the J end by 8 bases, with 16 bases between. The CDR3 reads CSASPYNGGGYTF. The CDR3 region has the DNA TGCAGTGCTAGCCCATATAATGGGGGCGGCTACACCTTC.